This T cell receptor beta chain is from a study of CD8 T cells in ankylosing spondylitis. TCRdb analysed the 5' RACE reads with MiXCR anew, one entry per CDR3 protein. The sample yields over 450,000 distinct CDR3 sequences, about 12% seen once. V trimming: 2 bases; J trimming: 4 bases; junction bases outside the gene matches: 10. The germline V gene has CDR1 SGHVS and CDR2 FQNEAQ. This CDR3 region has 16 residues. This clonotype has a handful of counts. Its cognate antigen is unknown. Study-level points and caveats: One TCR beta motif, made up of several highly homologous variants, appeared characteristic of ankylosing spondylitis blood. Reportedly, disease-linked clones are significantly enriched in ankylosing spondylitis patients' matched synovial fluid.

This sequence joins TRBV7-8 and TRBJ2-7; TRBD1 agrees at 8 bases. The sequencing sample was made of blood, either unsorted or a sorted T cell fraction (not recorded which). This sequence originates from a male donor with ankylosing spondylitis. The CDR3 here is CASSLSGRGQAYEQYF. The CDR3 nucleotides read TGTGCCAGCAGCTTAAGTGGCCGGGGACAGGCTTACGAGCAGTACTTC.